Below are 6 T cell receptor beta chains sequenced from a single sample in a study of OX40 agonist ivuxolimab in advanced cancers. The protocol was immunoSEQ multiplex PCR, while the TCRdb copy is restricted to in-frame clones and leaves out a portion. The sample yields tens of thousands of clones, approximately 84% seen once. The sequences come from CD4+ or CD8+ T cells sorted from blood, collected in a trial of the OX40 agonist ivuxolimab. The receptors shown here come from an adult with an advanced solid tumor such as melanoma, head and neck, liver or kidney cancer.

The chain recombines TRBV21-1 with TRBJ1-4. TRBV21-1 is recorded as a pseudogene. The CDR3 spans 13 residues. As DNA, the CDR3 is TGTGCCAGCAGCATAGTGTTGAGGGAAAAACTGTTTTTT. It specifies CASSIVLREKLFF.

The V call is TRBV7-2, the J call TRBJ2-4; maybe TRBD1 (7 bases). CDR1 is SGHTA, CDR2 FQGNSA, per germline. The CDR3 is made up of 15 amino acids. V was cut by 5 bases and J by 8 bases, with 19 bases left in between. In DNA, the CDR3 is TGTGCCAGCAGCCCGCGGGACAGCGGAGGGGACATTCAGTACTTC. Translation gives CASSPRDSGGDIQYF.

The chain uses TRBV2 and TRBJ2-5; D remains ambiguous. The CDR3 is 15 amino acids. Germline V lookup: CDR1 SNHLY, CDR2 FYNNEI. V lost 4 bases, J lost 3 bases, and 15 bases lay in between. CDR3 in amino acids: CASSVVGVSEETQYF. The CDR3 DNA follows: TGTGCCAGCAGTGTCGTTGGGGTTTCAGAAGAGACCCAGTACTTC. Full variable domain (remainder filled in from reference TRBV2 and TRBJ2-5): EPEVTQTPSHQVTQMGQEVILRCVPISNHLYFYWYRQILGQKVEFLVSFYNNEISEKSEIFDDQFSVERPDGSNFTLKIRSTKLEDSAMYFCASSVVGVSEETQYFGPGTRLLVL.

The J gene is TRBJ1-1, the V gene TRBV5-6; D gene ambiguous. The CDR3 spans 13 residues. Deletions cut 2 bases from V and 11 bases from J, with 16 bases between. Germline-derived CDR1 and CDR2 are SGHDT and YYEEEE. The CDR3 region is CASSFGTEEWAFF. The CDR3 bases are TGTGCCAGCAGCTTTGGAACAGAAGAGTGGGCTTTCTTT. Full variable domain (remainder filled in from reference TRBV5-6 and TRBJ1-1): DAGVTQSPTHLIKTRGQQVTLRCSPKSGHDTVSWYQQALGQGPQFIFQYYEEEERQRGNFPDRFSGHQFPNYSSELNVNALLLGDSALYLCASSFGTEEWAFFGQGTRLTVV.

This clone was found a few times. The V gene is TRBV9, the J gene TRBJ1-3; D call uncertain. V was cut by 1 base and J by 4 bases, with 18 bases left in between. Germline lookup yields CDR1 SGDLS and CDR2 YYNGEE. The CDR3 sequence is 17 residues long. In nucleotides, the CDR3 is TGTGCCAGCAGCGTAATCGGAAGTGGAAACATCGGAAACACCATATATTTT. It yields the protein CASSVIGSGNIGNTIYF.

J is TRBJ2-7 and V is TRBV6-6, with TRBD1 identical over 8 bases. Trimming at V came to 2 bases and at J to 2 bases, leaving 8 bases not matched to a gene. The CDR3 has 16 residues. The germline V gene has CDR1 MNHNY and CDR2 SVGAGI (reference sequence). The CDR3 loop is CASSYPGQGSTYEQYF. CDR3 in DNA: TGTGCCAGCAGTTACCCCGGACAGGGCAGCACCTACGAGCAGTACTTC.